This TCR beta chain was identified during a study of blood T cells in healthy people across ages. V lost 2 bases to trimming and J lost 8 bases; unmatched junction nucleotides: 17. The CDR3 runs 17 residues. Germline V gene data show CDR1 as SGHTA and CDR2 as FQGTGA. Study-wide results and limits: Versus aged donors, long-lived donors had higher diversity and more naive CD4+ cells. Per-million-T-cell TCR beta diversity fell roughly linearly with age.

This clonotype was counted between two and nine times. Antigen unknown. A sample-barcoded 5' primer and a J-beta primer mix were used in a second PCR of about 6 to 11 cycles. TCRdb re-derived calls from the 5' RACE reads in MiXCR, one entry per CDR3 protein. The data contain about 1.1 million distinct CDR3 sequences, under 40% of them seen just once; the ten biggest clones take up 10% to 15%. The sequenced sample was blood. This rearrangement joins TRBV7-3 to TRBJ1-2; 7 bases are shared with TRBD1. This TCR was sampled from a young man in good health. The CDR3 region has the DNA TGTGCCAGCAGCTTAGCTCCCGGGACAGACCCAAAATGGGGCTACACCTTC. Translation: CASSLAPGTDPKWGYTF. Using reference TRBV7-3 and TRBJ1-2 for the parts outside the CDR3, the full variable domain is GAGVSQTPSNKVTEKGKYVELRCDPISGHTALYWYRQSLGQGPEFLIYFQGTGAADDSGLPNDRFFAVRPEGSVSTLKIQRTERGDSAVYLCASSLAPGTDPKWGYTFGSGTRLTVV.